This is a list of T cell receptor beta chains from one sample in a study of shared clonotypes between healthy human individuals. Here immunoSEQ multiplex PCR was the method, and the copy in TCRdb shows in-frame clones only, minus some. This sample has about 470,000 clones, with roughly 80% found just once. The sequencing input was PBMCs. These receptors came from a woman aged 35 to 49 in good health. Some clones in this sample may be carry-over from other donors' samples. Each CDR3 is given with its conserved first and last residue. The order of the fields is D gene, clone size, V gene, J gene, CDR3 DNA, CDR3 protein. The D gene is left open where the match is weak. Some rows mark clone size as missing; the rest say once, few, many or name a class of expanded clone.

D gene: -; clone size: -; V gene: TRBV7-9; J gene: TRBJ1-4; CDR3 DNA: TGTGCCAGCAGCATGGGCCAGGTTAATGAAAAACTGTTTTTT; CDR3 protein: CASSMGQVNEKLFF
D gene: TRBD1; clone size: -; V gene: TRBV7-8; J gene: TRBJ1-3; CDR3 DNA: TGTGCCAGCAGCTTGGGGACAGGGCAGAACTCTGGAAACACCATATATTTT; CDR3 protein: CASSLGTGQNSGNTIYF
D gene: -; clone size: -; V gene: TRBV5-4; J gene: TRBJ2-5; CDR3 DNA: TGTGCCAGCAGCTTGTTGAAATCTATCCAAGAGACCCAGTACTTC; CDR3 protein: CASSLLKSIQETQYF
D gene: -; clone size: -; V gene: TRBV10-3; J gene: TRBJ2-1; CDR3 DNA: TGTGCCATCAGGACCTTACTAATAAATGAGCAGTTCTTC; CDR3 protein: CAIRTLLINEQFF
D gene: -; clone size: -; V gene: TRBV2; J gene: TRBJ2-7; CDR3 DNA: TGTGCCAGCAGTGAGTTAACCGAGCAGTACTTC; CDR3 protein: CASSELTEQYF
D gene: -; clone size: once; V gene: TRBV19; J gene: TRBJ2-6; CDR3 DNA: TGTGCCAGTAGTGACCGACGGAACTCTGGGGCCAACGTCCTGACTTTC; CDR3 protein: CASSDRRNSGANVLTF
D gene: TRBD1; clone size: -; V gene: TRBV27; J gene: TRBJ2-7; CDR3 DNA: TGTGCCAGCAGTCCGACAGGGGGGCTCTACGAGCAGTACTTC; CDR3 protein: CASSPTGGLYEQYF
D gene: TRBD1; clone size: many; V gene: TRBV6-4; J gene: TRBJ2-3; CDR3 DNA: TGTGCCAGCAGTGATTCGGACAGGGAGCACACAGATACGCAGTATTTT; CDR3 protein: CASSDSDREHTDTQYF
D gene: -; clone size: many; V gene: TRBV6-5; J gene: TRBJ1-2; CDR3 DNA: TGTGCCAGCAGTAGTCAGTTCTATGGCTACACCTTC; CDR3 protein: CASSSQFYGYTF
D gene: -; clone size: -; V gene: TRBV27; J gene: TRBJ1-1; CDR3 DNA: TGTGCCAGCAGTTTATCGACCGGAGTCTTTGCCGACATGAACACTGAAGCTTTCTTT; CDR3 protein: CASSLSTGVFADMNTEAFF
D gene: TRBD1; clone size: once; V gene: TRBV5-5; J gene: TRBJ1-1; CDR3 DNA: TGTGCCAGCAGCTTGGGGGACAGGGGGCTGAACACTGAAGCTTTCTTT; CDR3 protein: CASSLGDRGLNTEAFF
D gene: -; clone size: -; V gene: TRBV5-1; J gene: TRBJ2-7; CDR3 DNA: TGCGCCAGCAGCTTGTTACAAGGGGCCGAGCAGTACTTC; CDR3 protein: CASSLLQGAEQYF
D gene: -; clone size: -; V gene: TRBV28; J gene: TRBJ1-1; CDR3 DNA: TGTGCCAGCACCCATCCCCTGGACACTGAAGCTTTCTTT; CDR3 protein: CASTHPLDTEAFF
D gene: -; clone size: -; V gene: TRBV4-1; J gene: TRBJ2-7; CDR3 DNA: TGCGCCAGCAGCCAAGGGGGTGGGGTTTTCGCCTACGAGCAGTACTTC; CDR3 protein: CASSQGGGVFAYEQYF
D gene: TRBD2; clone size: -; V gene: TRBV10-3; J gene: TRBJ2-3; CDR3 DNA: TGTGCCATCAAACGCGGGAGCACTAGCACAGATACGCAGTATTTT; CDR3 protein: CAIKRGSTSTDTQYF
D gene: -; clone size: -; V gene: TRBV5-1; J gene: TRBJ1-4; CDR3 DNA: TGCGCCAGTTCGGGGATGGATTTCCCTAATGAAAAACTGTTTTTT; CDR3 protein: CASSGMDFPNEKLFF
D gene: -; clone size: few; V gene: TRBV9; J gene: TRBJ2-1; CDR3 DNA: TGTGCCAGCAGCCCTCAGGGCGCGGGGATCTACAATGAGCAGTTCTTC; CDR3 protein: CASSPQGAGIYNEQFF
D gene: -; clone size: -; V gene: TRBV11-2; J gene: TRBJ2-5; CDR3 DNA: TGTGCCAGCAGCTTAGATAGCCTGTGGGAGACCCAGTACTTC; CDR3 protein: CASSLDSLWETQYF
D gene: -; clone size: -; V gene: TRBV5-8; J gene: TRBJ2-5; CDR3 DNA: TGTGCCAGCAGCTTGTATTGGTGGGCAGAGACCCAGTACTTC; CDR3 protein: CASSLYWWAETQYF
D gene: -; clone size: once; V gene: TRBV11-2; J gene: TRBJ2-5; CDR3 DNA: TGTGCCAGCAGGTCCGGAGAGACCCAGTACTTC; CDR3 protein: CASRSGETQYF
D gene: -; clone size: -; V gene: TRBV11-2; J gene: TRBJ2-3; CDR3 DNA: TGTGCCAGCAGCTTAGAACGGAGCACAGATACGCAGTATTTT; CDR3 protein: CASSLERSTDTQYF
D gene: -; clone size: -; V gene: TRBV10-1; J gene: TRBJ2-1; CDR3 DNA: TGCGCCAGCAGTGAGTATGAAAGGAGTCACAATGAGCAGTTCTTC; CDR3 protein: CASSEYERSHNEQFF
D gene: -; clone size: few; V gene: TRBV4-3; J gene: TRBJ1-4; CDR3 DNA: TGCGCCAGCAGCCAAGATTCCGGGGGGCTGGGTGAAAAACTGTTTTTT; CDR3 protein: CASSQDSGGLGEKLFF
D gene: -; clone size: -; V gene: TRBV28; J gene: TRBJ2-7; CDR3 DNA: TGTGCCAGCAGTCCACCGGGGACGGTGGGGCAGTACTTC; CDR3 protein: CASSPPGTVGQYF
D gene: TRBD2; clone size: -; V gene: TRBV7-3; J gene: TRBJ2-2; CDR3 DNA: TGTGCCAGCACCCAACCCAGCGGGGCGAACACCGGGGAGCTGTTTTTT; CDR3 protein: CASTQPSGANTGELFF
D gene: -; clone size: -; V gene: TRBV7-3; J gene: TRBJ2-3; CDR3 DNA: TGTGCCAGCAGCCCAGGGGACGCAACAGATACGCAGTATTTT; CDR3 protein: CASSPGDATDTQYF
D gene: -; clone size: -; V gene: TRBV11-2; J gene: TRBJ1-1; CDR3 DNA: TGTGCCAGCAGCTTCCACGCGAAGGTTCCCGATAATGCTTTCTTT; CDR3 protein: CASSFHAKVPDNAFF
D gene: -; clone size: once; V gene: TRBV27; J gene: TRBJ1-2; CDR3 DNA: TGTGCCAGCAGCCACCCAGGCGGCTATGGCTACACCTTC; CDR3 protein: CASSHPGGYGYTF
D gene: -; clone size: -; V gene: TRBV9; J gene: TRBJ2-1; CDR3 DNA: TGTGCCAGCAGCTCGGGCCGCCACGAAGAGCAGTTCTTC; CDR3 protein: CASSSGRHEEQFF
D gene: -; clone size: few; V gene: TRBV30; J gene: TRBJ2-3; CDR3 DNA: TGTGCCTGCAAATCTAGCTTAACTGGGGATACGCAGTATTTT; CDR3 protein: CACKSSLTGDTQYF
D gene: TRBD1; clone size: -; V gene: TRBV5-4; J gene: TRBJ2-7; CDR3 DNA: TGTGCCAGCAGCCCCACCCCTGGGACAGGGTTCCGGGAGCAGTACTTC; CDR3 protein: CASSPTPGTGFREQYF
D gene: TRBD1; clone size: -; V gene: TRBV11-2; J gene: TRBJ2-1; CDR3 DNA: TGTGCCAGCAGCCCGGACAGGGGGATTTACAATGAGCAGTTCTTC; CDR3 protein: CASSPDRGIYNEQFF
D gene: -; clone size: -; V gene: TRBV19; J gene: TRBJ1-5; CDR3 DNA: TGTGCCAGTAATCACGGTGTGGGTCACGGTCAGCCCCAGCATTTT; CDR3 protein: CASNHGVGHGQPQHF
D gene: -; clone size: -; V gene: TRBV5-6; J gene: TRBJ1-2; CDR3 DNA: TGTGCCAGCAGCTTTCGACAGTTCGACTATGGCTACACCTTC; CDR3 protein: CASSFRQFDYGYTF
D gene: TRBD2; clone size: once; V gene: TRBV14; J gene: TRBJ2-7; CDR3 DNA: TGTGCCAGCAGATTTAGCGGGGACTCCTACGAGCAGTACTTC; CDR3 protein: CASRFSGDSYEQYF
D gene: TRBD2; clone size: -; V gene: TRBV5-4; J gene: TRBJ2-7; CDR3 DNA: TGTGCCAGCACCCCTTCCGGGACTAGCGGGGGGCCCTACGAGCAGTACTTC; CDR3 protein: CASTPSGTSGGPYEQYF
D gene: TRBD1; clone size: -; V gene: TRBV11-1; J gene: TRBJ2-7; CDR3 DNA: TGTGCCAGCAGCCCCAATTTTGACAGGGCCTACGAGCAGTACTTC; CDR3 protein: CASSPNFDRAYEQYF